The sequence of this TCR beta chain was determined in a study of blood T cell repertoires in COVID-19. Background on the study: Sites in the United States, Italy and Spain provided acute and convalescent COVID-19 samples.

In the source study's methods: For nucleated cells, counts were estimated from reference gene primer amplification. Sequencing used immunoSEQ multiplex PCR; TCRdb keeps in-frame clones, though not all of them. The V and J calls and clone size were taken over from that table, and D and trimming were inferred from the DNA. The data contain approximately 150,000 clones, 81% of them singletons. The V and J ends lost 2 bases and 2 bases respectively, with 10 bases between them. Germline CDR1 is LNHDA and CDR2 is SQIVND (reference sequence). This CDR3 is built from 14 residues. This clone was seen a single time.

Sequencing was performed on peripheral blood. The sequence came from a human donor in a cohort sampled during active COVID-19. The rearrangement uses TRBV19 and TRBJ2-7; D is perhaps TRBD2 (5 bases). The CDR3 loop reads CASSIQRGTYEQYF. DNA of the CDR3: TGTGCCAGTAGTATACAACGGGGAACCTACGAGCAGTACTTC.